Below are 2 T cell receptor beta chains sequenced from a single sample in a study of CD8 T cells in Susac syndrome. cDNA came from roughly 0.53 to 1 ug RNA primed by random hexamers. Using its own MiXCR run on the immunoSEQ multiplex PCR reads, TCRdb lists one record per CDR3 protein. The sample records about 89,000 distinct CDR3 sequences, approximately 95% being singletons. Sequencing used CD8+ T cells from PBMCs. The origin of the receptors is a human donor in good health.

The rearrangement uses TRBV6-6 and TRBJ1-1; D is unresolved. Germline V lookup: CDR1 MNHNY, CDR2 SVGAGI (reference sequence). CDR3 length: 14 amino acids. Trimming removed 4 bases at V and 0 bases at J, with 9 bases between. The CDR3 coding sequence is TGTGCCAGCAGTTCGAGGCTGATGAACACTGAAGCTTTCTTT. This gives the protein CASSSRLMNTEAFF.

The V call is TRBV11-2, the J call TRBJ2-5; D is perhaps TRBD1 or TRBD2 (5 bases each). The CDR3 length is 15 residues. Germline lookup yields CDR1 SGHAT and CDR2 FQNNGV. Trimming pared 5 bases from V and 5 bases from J, leaving 18 bases between. The CDR3 DNA is TGTGCCAGCAGCCCCCGGGACGTTACAGCGGAGACCCAGTACTTC. It specifies CASSPRDVTAETQYF.